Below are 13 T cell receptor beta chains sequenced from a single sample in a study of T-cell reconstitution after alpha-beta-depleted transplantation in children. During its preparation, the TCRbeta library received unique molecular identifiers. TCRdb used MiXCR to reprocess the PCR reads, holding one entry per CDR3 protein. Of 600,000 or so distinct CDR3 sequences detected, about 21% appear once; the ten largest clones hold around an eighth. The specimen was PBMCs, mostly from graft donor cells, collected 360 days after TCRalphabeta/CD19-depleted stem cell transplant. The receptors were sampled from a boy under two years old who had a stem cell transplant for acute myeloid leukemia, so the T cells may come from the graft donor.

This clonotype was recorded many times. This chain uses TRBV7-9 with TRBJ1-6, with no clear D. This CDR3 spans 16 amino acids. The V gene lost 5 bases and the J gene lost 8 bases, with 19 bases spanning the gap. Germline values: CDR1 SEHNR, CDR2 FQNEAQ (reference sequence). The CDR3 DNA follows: TGTGCCAGCAGCCCAATCTATTGGACTTTCGATTCACCCCTCCACTTT. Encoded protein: CASSPIYWTFDSPLHF.

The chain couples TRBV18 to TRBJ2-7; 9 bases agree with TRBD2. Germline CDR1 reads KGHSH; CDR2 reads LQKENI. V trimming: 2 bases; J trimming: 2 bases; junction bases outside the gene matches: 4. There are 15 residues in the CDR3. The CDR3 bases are TGTGCCAGCTCACCAGGAGCGGGGGGCCCCTACGAGCAGTACTTC. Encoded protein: CASSPGAGGPYEQYF. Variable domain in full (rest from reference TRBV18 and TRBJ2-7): NAGVMQNPRHLVRRRGQEARLRCSPMKGHSHVYWYRQLPEEGLKFMVYLQKENIIDESGMPKERFSAEFPKEGPSILRIQQVVRGDSAAYFCASSPGAGGPYEQYFGPGTRLTVT.

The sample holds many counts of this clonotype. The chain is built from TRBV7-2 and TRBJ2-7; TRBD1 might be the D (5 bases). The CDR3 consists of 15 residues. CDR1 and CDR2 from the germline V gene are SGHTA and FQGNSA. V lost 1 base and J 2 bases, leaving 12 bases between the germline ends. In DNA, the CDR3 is TGTGCCAGCAGCTTAGAAACAGGCGAGACCTACGAGCAGTACTTC. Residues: CASSLETGETYEQYF.

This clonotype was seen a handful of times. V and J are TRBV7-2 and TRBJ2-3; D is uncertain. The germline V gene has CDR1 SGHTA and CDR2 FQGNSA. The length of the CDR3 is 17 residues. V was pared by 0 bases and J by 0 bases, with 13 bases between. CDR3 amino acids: CASSLAAYTASTDTQYF. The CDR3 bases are TGTGCCAGCAGCTTAGCGGCCTACACGGCTAGCACAGATACGCAGTATTTT.

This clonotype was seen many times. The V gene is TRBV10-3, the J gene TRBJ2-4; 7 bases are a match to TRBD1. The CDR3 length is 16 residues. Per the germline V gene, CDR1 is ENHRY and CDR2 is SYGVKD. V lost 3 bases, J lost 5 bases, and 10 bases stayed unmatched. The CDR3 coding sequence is TGTGCCATCAGTGAAGTCGGGGACAGCAAAGAAAACATTCAGTACTTC. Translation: CAISEVGDSKENIQYF.

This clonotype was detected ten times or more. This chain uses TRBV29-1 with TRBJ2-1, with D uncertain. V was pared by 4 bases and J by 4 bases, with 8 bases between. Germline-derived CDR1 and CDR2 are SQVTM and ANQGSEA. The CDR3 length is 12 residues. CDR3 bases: TGCAGCGTTGCCAGGCTATACAATGAGCAGTTCTTC. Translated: CSVARLYNEQFF.

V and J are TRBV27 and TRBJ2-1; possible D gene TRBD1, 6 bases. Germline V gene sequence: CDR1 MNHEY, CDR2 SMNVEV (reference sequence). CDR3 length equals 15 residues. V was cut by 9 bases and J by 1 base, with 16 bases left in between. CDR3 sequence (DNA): TGTGCCAGTCACCCACTGGGACAATCCTACAATGAGCAGTTCTTC. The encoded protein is CASHPLGQSYNEQFF.

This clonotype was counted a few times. Here the CDR3 DNA reads TGTGCCAGCAGTTTCGACATAAACATTCAGTACTTC. It translates to CASSFDINIQYF. The J gene is TRBJ2-4, the V gene TRBV7-9, with D unresolved. V was shortened by 6 bases and J by 6 bases, with 9 bases between the two germline ends. The germline gives CDR1 SEHNR, CDR2 FQNEAQ (reference sequence). There are 12 residues in the CDR3.

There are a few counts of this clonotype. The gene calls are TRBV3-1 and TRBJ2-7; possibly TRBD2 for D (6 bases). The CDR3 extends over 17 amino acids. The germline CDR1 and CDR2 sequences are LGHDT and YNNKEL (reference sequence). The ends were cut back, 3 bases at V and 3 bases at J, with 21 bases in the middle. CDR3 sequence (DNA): TGTGCCAGCAGCCACACGACCCTCCACACGGGGGTCTACGAGCAGTACGTC. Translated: CASSHTTLHTGVYEQYV.

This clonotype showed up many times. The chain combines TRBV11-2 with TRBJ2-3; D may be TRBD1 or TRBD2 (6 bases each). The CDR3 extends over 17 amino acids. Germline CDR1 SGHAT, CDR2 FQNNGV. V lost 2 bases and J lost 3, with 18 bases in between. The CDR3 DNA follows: TGTGCCAGCAGCTTAATCGGGTTTGGGGGGCAAACAGATACGCAGTATTTT. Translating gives CASSLIGFGGQTDTQYF.

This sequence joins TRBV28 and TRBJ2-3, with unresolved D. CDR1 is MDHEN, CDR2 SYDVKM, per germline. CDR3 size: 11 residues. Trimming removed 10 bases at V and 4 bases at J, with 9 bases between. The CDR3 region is CATIHSDTQYF. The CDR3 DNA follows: TGTGCCACGATCCATTCAGATACGCAGTATTTT.

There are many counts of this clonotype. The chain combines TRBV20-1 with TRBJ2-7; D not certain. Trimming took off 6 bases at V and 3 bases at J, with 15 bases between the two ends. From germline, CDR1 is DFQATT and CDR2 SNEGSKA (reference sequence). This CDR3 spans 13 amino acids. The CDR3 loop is CSAKTTVLYEQYV. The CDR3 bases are TGCAGTGCCAAAACCACTGTTCTCTACGAGCAGTACGTC.

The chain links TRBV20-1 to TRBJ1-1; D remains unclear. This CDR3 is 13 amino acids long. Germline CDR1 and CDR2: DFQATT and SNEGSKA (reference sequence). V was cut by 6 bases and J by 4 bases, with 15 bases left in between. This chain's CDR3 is CSADIRRGTEAFF. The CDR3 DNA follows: TGCAGTGCCGACATTCGCCGGGGCACTGAAGCTTTCTTT.